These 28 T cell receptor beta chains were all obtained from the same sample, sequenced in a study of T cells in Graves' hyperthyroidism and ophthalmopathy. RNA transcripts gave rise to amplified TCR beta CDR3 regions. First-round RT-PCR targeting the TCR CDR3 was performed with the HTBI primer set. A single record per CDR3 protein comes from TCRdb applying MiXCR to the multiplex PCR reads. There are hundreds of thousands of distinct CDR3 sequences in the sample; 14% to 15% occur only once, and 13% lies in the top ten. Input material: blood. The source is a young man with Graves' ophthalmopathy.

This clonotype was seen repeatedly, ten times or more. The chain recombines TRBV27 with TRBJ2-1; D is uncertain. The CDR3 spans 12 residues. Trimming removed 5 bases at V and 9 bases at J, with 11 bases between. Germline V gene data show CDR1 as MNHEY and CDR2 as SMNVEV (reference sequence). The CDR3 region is CASSPPFSEQFF. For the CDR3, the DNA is TGTGCCAGCAGTCCACCCTTCAGTGAGCAGTTCTTC.

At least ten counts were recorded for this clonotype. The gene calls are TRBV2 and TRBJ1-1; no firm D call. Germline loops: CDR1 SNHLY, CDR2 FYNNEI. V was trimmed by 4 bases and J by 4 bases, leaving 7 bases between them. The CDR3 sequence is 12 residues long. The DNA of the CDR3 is TGTGCCAGCAGTGTAGATGGCACTGAAGCTTTCTTT. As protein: CASSVDGTEAFF. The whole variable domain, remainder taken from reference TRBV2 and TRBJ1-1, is EPEVTQTPSHQVTQMGQEVILRCVPISNHLYFYWYRQILGQKVEFLVSFYNNEISEKSEIFDDQFSVERPDGSNFTLKIRSTKLEDSAMYFCASSVDGTEAFFGQGTRLTVV.

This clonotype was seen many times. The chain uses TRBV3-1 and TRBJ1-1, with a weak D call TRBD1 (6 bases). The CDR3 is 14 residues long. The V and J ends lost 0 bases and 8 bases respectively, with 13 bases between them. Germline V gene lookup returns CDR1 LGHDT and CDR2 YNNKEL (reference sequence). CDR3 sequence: CASSQDVFGTEAFF. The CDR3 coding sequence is TGTGCCAGCAGCCAAGATGTCTTCGGGACAGAAGCTTTCTTT.

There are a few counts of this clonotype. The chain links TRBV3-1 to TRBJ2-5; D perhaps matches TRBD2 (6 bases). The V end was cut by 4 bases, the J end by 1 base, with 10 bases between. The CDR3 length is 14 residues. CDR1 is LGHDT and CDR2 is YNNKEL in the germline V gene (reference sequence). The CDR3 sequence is CASSPRDFQETQYF. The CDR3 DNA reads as TGTGCCAGCAGCCCCCGGGACTTCCAAGAGACCCAGTACTTC.

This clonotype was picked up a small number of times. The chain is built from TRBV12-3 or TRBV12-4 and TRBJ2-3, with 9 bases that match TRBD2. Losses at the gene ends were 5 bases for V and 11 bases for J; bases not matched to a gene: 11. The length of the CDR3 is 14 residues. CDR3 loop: CASSPTGASGEQYF. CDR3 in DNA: TGTGCCAGCAGTCCCACCGGGGCTAGCGGGGAGCAGTATTTT.

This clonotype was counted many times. CDR3 sequence reads: CASSFLSSEYNEQFF. Written as DNA, the CDR3 is TGTGCCAGCAGCTTCCTCTCTAGCGAATACAATGAGCAGTTCTTC. The chain combines TRBV7-9 with TRBJ2-1, with D tentatively TRBD2 (6 bases). Germline CDR1 and CDR2: SEHNR and FQNEAQ (reference sequence). V lost 3 bases, J lost 4 bases, and 13 bases lay in between. CDR3 size: 15 residues. Complete variable domain (other parts from reference TRBV7-9 and TRBJ2-1): DTGVSQNPRHKITKRGQNVTFRCDPISEHNRLYWYRQTLGQGPEFLTYFQNEAQLEKSRLLSDRFSAERPKGSFSTLEIQRTEQGDSAMYLCASSFLSSEYNEQFFGPGTRLTVL.

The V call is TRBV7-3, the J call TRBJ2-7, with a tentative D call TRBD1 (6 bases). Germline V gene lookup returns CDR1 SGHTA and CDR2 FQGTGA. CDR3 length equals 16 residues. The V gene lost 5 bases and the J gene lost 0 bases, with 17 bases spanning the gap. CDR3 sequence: CASSDKNRVFSYEQYF. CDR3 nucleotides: TGTGCCAGCAGCGATAAAAACAGGGTCTTCTCCTACGAGCAGTACTTC. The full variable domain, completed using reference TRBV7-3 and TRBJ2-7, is GAGVSQTPSNKVTEKGKYVELRCDPISGHTALYWYRQSLGQGPEFLIYFQGTGAADDSGLPNDRFFAVRPEGSVSTLKIQRTERGDSAVYLCASSDKNRVFSYEQYFGPGTRLTVT.

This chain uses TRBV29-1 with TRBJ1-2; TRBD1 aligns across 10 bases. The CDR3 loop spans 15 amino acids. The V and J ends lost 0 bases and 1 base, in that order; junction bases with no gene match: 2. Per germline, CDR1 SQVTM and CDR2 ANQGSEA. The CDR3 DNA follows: TGCAGCGTTGAAGAGGGGACAGGGGTTAACTATGGCTACACCTTC. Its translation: CSVEEGTGVNYGYTF.

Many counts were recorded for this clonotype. In DNA form, the CDR3 reads TGTGCCAGCAGCCAAGATAGGGAGGGGGGGGAGCAGTACTTC. Amino acid sequence: CASSQDREGGEQYF. The rearrangement joins TRBV3-1 to TRBJ2-7, with a possible D match to TRBD2 (7 bases). The CDR3 spans 14 residues. Germline V gene data show CDR1 as LGHDT and CDR2 as YNNKEL (reference sequence). Trimming stripped 0 bases from V and 7 bases from J, with 13 bases between.

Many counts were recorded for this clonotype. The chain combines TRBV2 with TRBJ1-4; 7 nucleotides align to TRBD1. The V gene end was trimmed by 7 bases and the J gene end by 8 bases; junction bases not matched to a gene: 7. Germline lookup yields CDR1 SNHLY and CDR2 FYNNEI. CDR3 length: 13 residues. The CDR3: CASNTDREEKLFF. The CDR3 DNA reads TGTGCCAGCAATACCGACAGGGAGGAAAAACTGTTTTTT.

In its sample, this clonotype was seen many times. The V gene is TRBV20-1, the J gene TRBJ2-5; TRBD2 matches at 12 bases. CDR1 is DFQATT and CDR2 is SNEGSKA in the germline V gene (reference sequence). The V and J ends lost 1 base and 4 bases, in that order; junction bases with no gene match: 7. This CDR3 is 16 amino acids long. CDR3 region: CSARARTSGDSETQYF. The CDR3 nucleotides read TGCAGTGCTAGAGCGCGGACTAGCGGGGACTCAGAGACCCAGTACTTC.

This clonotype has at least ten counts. The CDR3 coding sequence is TGCGCCAGCAGCTTGGGGGACAGCAACACAGATACGCAGTATTTT. Encoded protein: CASSLGDSNTDTQYF. The chain links TRBV5-1 to TRBJ2-3; 7 bases are a match to TRBD1. The CDR3 loop spans 15 amino acids. V lost 0 bases and J lost 2; bases outside the gene matches: 3. Germline lookup yields CDR1 SGHRS and CDR2 YFSETQ. The whole variable domain, remainder taken from reference TRBV5-1 and TRBJ2-3, is KAGVTQTPRYLIKTRGQQVTLSCSPISGHRSVSWYQQTPGQGLQFLFEYFSETQRNKGNFPGRFSGRQFSNSRSEMNVSTLELGDSALYLCASSLGDSNTDTQYFGPGTRLTVL.

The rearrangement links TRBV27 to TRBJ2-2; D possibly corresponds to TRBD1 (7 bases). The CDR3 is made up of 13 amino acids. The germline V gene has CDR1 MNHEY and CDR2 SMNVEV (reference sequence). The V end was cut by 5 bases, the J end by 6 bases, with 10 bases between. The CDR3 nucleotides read TGTGCCAGCAGTGCAGGGGGGCCCGGGGAGCTGTTTTTT. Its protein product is CASSAGGPGELFF.

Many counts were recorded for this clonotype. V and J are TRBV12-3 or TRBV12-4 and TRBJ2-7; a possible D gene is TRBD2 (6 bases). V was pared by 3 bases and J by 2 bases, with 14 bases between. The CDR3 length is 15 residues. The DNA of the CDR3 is TGTGCCAGCAGTTTCGCCGGGAGAACGACCTACGAGCAGTACTTC. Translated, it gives CASSFAGRTTYEQYF.

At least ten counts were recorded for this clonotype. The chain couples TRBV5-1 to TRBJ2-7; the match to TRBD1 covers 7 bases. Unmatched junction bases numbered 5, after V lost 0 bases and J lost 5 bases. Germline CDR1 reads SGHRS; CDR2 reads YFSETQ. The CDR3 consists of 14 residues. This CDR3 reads CASSLDRGLHEQYF. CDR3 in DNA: TGCGCCAGCAGCTTGGACAGGGGTCTCCACGAGCAGTACTTC.

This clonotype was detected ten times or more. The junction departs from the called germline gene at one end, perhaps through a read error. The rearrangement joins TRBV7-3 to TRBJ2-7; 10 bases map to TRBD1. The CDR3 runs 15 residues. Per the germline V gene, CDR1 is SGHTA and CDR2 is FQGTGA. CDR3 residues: CASSLTGTGDREQYF. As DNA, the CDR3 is TGTGCCAGCAGTTTAACCGGGACAGGGGATCGCGAGCAGTACTTC.

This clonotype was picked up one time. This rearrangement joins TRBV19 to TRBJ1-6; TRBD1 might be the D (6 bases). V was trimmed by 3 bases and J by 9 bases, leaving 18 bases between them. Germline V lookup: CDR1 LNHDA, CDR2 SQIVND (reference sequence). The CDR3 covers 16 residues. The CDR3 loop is CASSMLYDGRGSPLHF. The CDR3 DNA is TGTGCCAGTAGTATGCTATATGACGGCAGGGGTTCACCCCTCCACTTT.

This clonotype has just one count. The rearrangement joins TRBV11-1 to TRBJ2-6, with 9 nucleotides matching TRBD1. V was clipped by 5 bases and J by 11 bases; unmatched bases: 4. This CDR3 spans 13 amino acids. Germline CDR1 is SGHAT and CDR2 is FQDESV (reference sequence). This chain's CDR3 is CASSSWTGDVLTF. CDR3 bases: TGTGCCAGCAGCAGTTGGACAGGGGACGTCCTGACTTTC.

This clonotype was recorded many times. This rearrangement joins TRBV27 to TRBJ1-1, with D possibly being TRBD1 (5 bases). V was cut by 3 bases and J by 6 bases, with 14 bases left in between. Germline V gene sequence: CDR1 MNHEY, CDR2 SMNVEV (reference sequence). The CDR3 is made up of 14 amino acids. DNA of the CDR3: TGTGCCAGCAGTTTGACAGTTCTCTTCGCTGAAGCTTTCTTT. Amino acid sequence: CASSLTVLFAEAFF.

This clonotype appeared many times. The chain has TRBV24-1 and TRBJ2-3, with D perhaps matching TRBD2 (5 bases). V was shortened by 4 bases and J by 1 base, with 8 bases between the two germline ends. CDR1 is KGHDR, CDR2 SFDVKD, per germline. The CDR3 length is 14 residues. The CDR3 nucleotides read TGTGCCACCAGTGAGGCGGGCCGCACAGATACGCAGTATTTT. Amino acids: CATSEAGRTDTQYF.

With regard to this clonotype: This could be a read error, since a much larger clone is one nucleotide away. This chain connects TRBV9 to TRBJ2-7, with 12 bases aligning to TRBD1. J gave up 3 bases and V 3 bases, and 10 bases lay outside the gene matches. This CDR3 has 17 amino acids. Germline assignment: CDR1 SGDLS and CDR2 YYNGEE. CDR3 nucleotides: TGTGCCAGCAGCGCCCTACCGGGACAGGGGGCAAACTACGAGCAGTACTTC. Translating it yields CASSALPGQGANYEQYF. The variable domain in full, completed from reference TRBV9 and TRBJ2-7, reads DSGVTQTPKHLITATGQRVTLRCSPRSGDLSVYWYQQSLDQGLQFLIQYYNGEERAKGNILERFSAQQFPDLHSELNLSSLELGDSALYFCASSALPGQGANYEQYFGPGTRLTVT.

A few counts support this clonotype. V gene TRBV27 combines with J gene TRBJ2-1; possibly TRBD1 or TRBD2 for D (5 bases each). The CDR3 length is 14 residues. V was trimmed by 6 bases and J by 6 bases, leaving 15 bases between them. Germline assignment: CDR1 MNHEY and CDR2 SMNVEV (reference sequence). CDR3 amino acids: CASSSGTRTNEQFF. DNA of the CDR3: TGTGCCAGCAGCTCCGGGACGCGAACCAATGAGCAGTTCTTC.

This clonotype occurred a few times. The CDR3 reads CASSYSGTGVYGYTF. CDR3 sequence (DNA): TGCGCCAGCAGCTACAGCGGGACAGGGGTGTATGGCTACACCTTC. The rearrangement joins TRBV5-1 to TRBJ1-2; 10 positions agree with TRBD1. Germline V lookup: CDR1 SGHRS, CDR2 YFSETQ. Trimming at V came to 3 bases and at J to 5 bases, leaving 7 bases not matched to a gene. This CDR3 has 15 amino acids.

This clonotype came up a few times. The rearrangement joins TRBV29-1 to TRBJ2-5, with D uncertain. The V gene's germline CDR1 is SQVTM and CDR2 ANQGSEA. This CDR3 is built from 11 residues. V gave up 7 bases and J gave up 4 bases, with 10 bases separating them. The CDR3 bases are TGCAGCGCTCCATCTGGAGAGACCCAGTACTTC. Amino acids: CSAPSGETQYF.

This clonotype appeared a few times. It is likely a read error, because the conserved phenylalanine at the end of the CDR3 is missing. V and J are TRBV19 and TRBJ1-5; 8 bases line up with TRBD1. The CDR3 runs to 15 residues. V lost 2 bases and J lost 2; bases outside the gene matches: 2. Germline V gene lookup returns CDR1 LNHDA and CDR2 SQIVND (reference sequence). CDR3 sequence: CASSITDRGNQPQHL. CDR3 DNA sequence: TGTGCCAGTAGTATAACGGACAGGGGCAATCAGCCCCAGCATCTT.

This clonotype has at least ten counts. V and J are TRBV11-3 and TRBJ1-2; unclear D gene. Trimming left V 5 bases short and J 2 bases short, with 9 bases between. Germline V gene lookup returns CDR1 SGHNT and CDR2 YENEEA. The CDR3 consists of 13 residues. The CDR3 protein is CASSKSENYGYTF. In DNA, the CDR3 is TGTGCCAGCAGCAAGTCCGAGAACTATGGCTACACCTTC.

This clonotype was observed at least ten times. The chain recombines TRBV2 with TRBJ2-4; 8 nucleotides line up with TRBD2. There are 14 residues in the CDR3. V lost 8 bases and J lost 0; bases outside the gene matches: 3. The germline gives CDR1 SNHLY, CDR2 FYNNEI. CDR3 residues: CASGGRSAKNIQYF. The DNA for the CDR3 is TGTGCCAGCGGCGGGAGGTCAGCCAAAAACATTCAGTACTTC.

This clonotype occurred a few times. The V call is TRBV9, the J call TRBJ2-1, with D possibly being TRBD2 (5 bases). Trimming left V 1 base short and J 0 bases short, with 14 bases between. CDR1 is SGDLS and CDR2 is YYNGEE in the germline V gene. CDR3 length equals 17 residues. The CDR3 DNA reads TGTGCCAGCAGCGTACTCCCCGGGGTGAGCTCCTACAATGAGCAGTTCTTC. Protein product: CASSVLPGVSSYNEQFF.